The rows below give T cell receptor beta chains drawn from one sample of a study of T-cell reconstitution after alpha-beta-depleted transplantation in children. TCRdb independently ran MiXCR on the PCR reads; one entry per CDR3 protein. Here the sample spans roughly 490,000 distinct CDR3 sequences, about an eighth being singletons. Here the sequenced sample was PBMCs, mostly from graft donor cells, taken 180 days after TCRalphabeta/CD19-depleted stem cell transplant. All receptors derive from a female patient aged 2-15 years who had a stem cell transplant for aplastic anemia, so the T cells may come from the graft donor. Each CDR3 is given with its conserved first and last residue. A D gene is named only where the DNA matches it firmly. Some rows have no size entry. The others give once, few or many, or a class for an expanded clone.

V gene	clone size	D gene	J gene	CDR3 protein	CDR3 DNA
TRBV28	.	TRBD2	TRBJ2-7	CASSLTLRRRLAGGREQYF	TGTGCCAGCAGCTTAACCCTCAGACGCCGACTAGCGGGAGGGCGGGAGCAGTACTTC
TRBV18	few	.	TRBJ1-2	CASSPPIPRSYGYTF	TGTGCCAGCTCACCACCGATCCCACGTAGCTATGGCTACACCTTC
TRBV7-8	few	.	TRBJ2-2	CASTRLWRDDSGELFF	TGTGCCAGCACCCGCCTTTGGCGAGACGACTCCGGGGAGCTGTTTTTT
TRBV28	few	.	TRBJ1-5	CASSLWEYSNQPQHF	TGTGCCAGCAGTTTGTGGGAGTATAGCAATCAGCCCCAGCATTTT
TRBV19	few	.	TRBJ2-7	CASSMEGKAAYEQYF	TGTGCCAGTAGTATGGAAGGGAAAGCGGCCTACGAGCAGTACTTC
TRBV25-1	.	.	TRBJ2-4	CASSDGLAKNIQYF	TGTGCCAGCAGTGACGGACTAGCCAAAAACATTCAGTACTTC
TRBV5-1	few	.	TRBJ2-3	CASSFYERYASTDTQYF	TGCGCCAGCAGTTTCTACGAGCGTTATGCTAGCACAGATACGCAGTATTTT
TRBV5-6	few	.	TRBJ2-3	CASSLAAGTLTDTQYF	TGTGCCAGCAGCTTGGCCGCAGGCACCCTCACAGATACGCAGTATTTT
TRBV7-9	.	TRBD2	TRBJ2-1	CASLWGGYNEQFF	TGTGCCAGCCTGTGGGGGGGATACAATGAGCAGTTCTTC
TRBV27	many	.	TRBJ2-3	CASRNVGPSPSTDTQYF	TGTGCCAGCAGAAACGTAGGACCCAGCCCGAGCACAGATACGCAGTATTTT
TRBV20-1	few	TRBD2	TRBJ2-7	CSARAPSGSRLGQYF	TGCAGTGCTAGAGCTCCTAGCGGGAGCCGCTTAGGGCAGTACTTC
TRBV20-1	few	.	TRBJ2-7	CSALRLVTYEQYF	TGCAGTGCCTTGCGGCTAGTTACCTACGAGCAGTACTTC
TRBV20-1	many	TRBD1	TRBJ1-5	CSASHRGGSNQPQHF	TGCAGTGCTAGCCACAGGGGCGGCAGCAATCAGCCCCAGCATTTT
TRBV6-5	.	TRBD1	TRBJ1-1	CASRADRDEAFF	TGTGCCAGCAGAGCCGACAGGGATGAAGCTTTCTTT
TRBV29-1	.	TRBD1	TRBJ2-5	CSVGPPSGGQEETQYF	TGCAGCGTTGGCCCCCCTTCAGGGGGCCAGGAAGAGACCCAGTACTTC